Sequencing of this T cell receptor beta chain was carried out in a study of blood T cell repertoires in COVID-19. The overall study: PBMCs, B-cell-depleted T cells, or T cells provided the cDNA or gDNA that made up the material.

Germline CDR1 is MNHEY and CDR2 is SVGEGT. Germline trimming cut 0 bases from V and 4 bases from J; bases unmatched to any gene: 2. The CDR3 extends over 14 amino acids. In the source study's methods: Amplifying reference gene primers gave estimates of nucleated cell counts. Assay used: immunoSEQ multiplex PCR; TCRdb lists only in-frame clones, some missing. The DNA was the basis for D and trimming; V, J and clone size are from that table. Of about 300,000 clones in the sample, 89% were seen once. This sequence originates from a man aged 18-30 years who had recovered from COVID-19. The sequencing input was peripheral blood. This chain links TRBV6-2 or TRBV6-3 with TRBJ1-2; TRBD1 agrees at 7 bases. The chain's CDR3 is CASSYSGQSYGYTF. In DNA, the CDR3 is TGTGCCAGCAGTTACTCGGGACAGAGCTATGGCTACACCTTC.